The T cell receptor (beta chain) under discussion was sequenced for a study of blood T cells in healthy people across ages (dated by TCRdb to the mid-2010s). With regard to the full study: In model experiments, roughly one uniquely barcoded TCR beta cDNA molecule per two T cells was captured by template switching. Four age groups were formed from the donors: young (average 16 years), middle-aged (around 37), aged (about 62) and long-lived (82). Using deep sequencing normalized with unique cDNA molecular identifiers, the study measured how TCR beta repertoire diversity changes with age. Two additional independent replicas of 1 million unique cDNA reads from the same blood draw were analyzed for two donors (one aged 18 to 29 and one aged 80 or older).

The protocol used for the library was 5' RACE. Sequenced using an Illumina HiSeq 2500. A second PCR of roughly 6 to 11 cycles was run with a J-beta primer mix and a sample-barcoded 5' primer. A template-switch 5' adaptor carrying 12 random nucleotides introduced a unique molecular identifier onto each TCR beta cDNA molecule. Each sample yielded at least 3 million CDR3-containing paired-end reads. First-strand cDNA was synthesized from all RNA with the Mint cDNA synthesis kit, primed by a TRBC-specific oligonucleotide. Following uracil-DNA glycosylase treatment, a first 18-cycle PCR with universal primers M1SS and BC2_uni_R was performed on all cDNA. As for the authors' bioinformatics: Normalization of each sample was performed by random selection of 1 million high-quality reads, each carrying a distinct molecular identifier. Reads with shared molecular identifiers were discarded instead of being binned into consensus sequences. MiTCR, set to a Q25 quality threshold and the strictest error-elimination algorithm, was used for CDR3 identification, clonotype clustering and error correction. A nonparametric unseen species model with Euler transformation was used to estimate a lower bound on total TCR beta diversity. TCRdb cleaned the public reads at Q25 with fastp, built clones with MiXCR and kept in-frame beta chains. Here each entry gathers all rows of one CDR3 protein and keeps the most common genes and DNA. For this entry, the V and J calls and clone size follow TCRdb and not the study's own pipeline. For this sample the table gives over a million distinct CDR3 sequences, of which almost 25% were detected only once. Around 0.75% of the sample is held by the ten biggest clonotypes.

In this sample, this clonotype turned up a few times. Its antigen is still unknown. There are no base qualities to consult, and no much larger clone falls within one base. Study-level results and caveats: Donor CMV infection status was unknown, potentially confounding age-related changes in expanded clonotypes. Conclusive comparison of naive and antigen-experienced compartments was prevented by the profiling of bulk unsorted PBMCs. Estimates of total diversity based on one million sequenced T cells were considered lower bounds and underestimates. Compared with the aged group, more naive CD4+ T cells, fewer expanded clones and increased TCR diversity were shown by the long-lived group, suggesting age selection. The percentage of naive T cells measured by flow cytometry correlated strongly with observed TCR beta diversity. As age increased, observed TCR beta diversity per million T cells dropped in a roughly linear way, and a significant reduction was already evident by age 40.

At the junction V is shortened by 8 bases and J by 2 bases, with 9 bases in between. The germline V gene encodes CDR1 LNHDA and CDR2 SQIVND (reference sequence). From its cysteine to its phenylalanine, the CDR3 spans 13 amino acids. CDR3 DNA only is kept here, 39 bases in frame from base 1. Systemically healthy Caucasian individuals from Russia, 39 in total and aged roughly 6 to 100 years, were included as donors. Around 10 milliliters of peripheral blood were collected from each donor into EDTA-treated Vacutainer tubes. PBMCs were isolated by Ficoll-Paque density-gradient centrifugation, with at least 6 million obtained per sample. Total RNA was extracted from PBMCs with Trizol reagent, with at least 6 micrograms obtained per sample. For every donor, an aliquot of PBMCs went through flow cytometry to measure the percentages of naive CD45RAhigh/CD27high T cells. The sample also formed part of further work on T cells of mothers and their children. Per that second paper: Nine systemically healthy Caucasian individuals, comprising three mothers and their six children, were included as donors. cDNA synthesis consumed the entire amount of extracted RNA, loaded at approximately 1.6 ug RNA in each 15 ul reaction. In the second PCR, the M1S primer introduced both the sample barcodes and 2-4 random nucleotides. Over 8.5 million TCR beta CDR3 reads came from each mother, compared with a few million reads from each child. TCR recombination output is similarly shaped by thymic selection in related and unrelated pairs, with a minor effect exerted by inherited differences. Normalized repertoire overlap in related mother-child pairs was always slightly higher than in unrelated mother-child pairs, but the difference was never significant. No persistent microchimeric T cell clones were found, with a detection sensitivity of roughly 92 clones per million clonotypes. In the study, deep NGS was used to compare the TCR beta repertoires of mothers and children, and features distinguishing related mother-child pairs from unrelated individuals were sought. On average, the children were approximately 12 +/- 4 years old, while the mothers were about 38 +/- 4 years old. After adapters were ligated using NEBNext reagents, the libraries underwent 100+100 nt paired-end sequencing on an Illumina HiSeq 2000. To avoid cross-contamination, the mother libraries and the child libraries were prepared a month apart and sequenced in separate runs. For each donor, between about 500,000 and 2,100,000 distinct TCR beta clonotypes were identified. Naive TCR beta clonotypes were estimated from low-frequency clonotypes matched to each donor's FACS-determined naive share, without sorting.

This receptor was identified in a girl aged 2 to 9 in good health. The chain employs TRBV19 and TRBJ2-2, with no reliable assignment of the D segment. Material for sequencing was blood. CDR3 sequence: CASRSQNTGELFF. The sequenced DNA is TGTGCCAGTCGGTCACAAAACACCGGGGAGCTGTTTTTT. Full variable domain (CDR3 extended with the reference TRBV19 and TRBJ2-2 proteins): DGGITQSPKYLFRKEGQNVTLSCEQNLNHDAMYWYRQDPGQGLRLIYYSQIVNDFQKGDIAEGYSVSREKKESFPLTVTSAQKNPTAFYLCASRSQNTGELFFGEGSRLTVL.